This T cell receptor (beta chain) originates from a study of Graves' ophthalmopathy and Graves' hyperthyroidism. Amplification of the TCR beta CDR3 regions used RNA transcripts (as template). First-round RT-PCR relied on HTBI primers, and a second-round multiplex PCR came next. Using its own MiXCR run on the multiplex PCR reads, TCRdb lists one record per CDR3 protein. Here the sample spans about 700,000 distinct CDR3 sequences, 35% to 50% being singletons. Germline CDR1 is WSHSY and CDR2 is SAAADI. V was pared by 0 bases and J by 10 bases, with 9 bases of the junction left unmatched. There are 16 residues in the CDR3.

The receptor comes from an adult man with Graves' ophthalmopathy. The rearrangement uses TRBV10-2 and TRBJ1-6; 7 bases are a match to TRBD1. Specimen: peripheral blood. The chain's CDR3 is CASSESSTGNGSPLHF. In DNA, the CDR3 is TGCGCCAGCAGTGAGTCTTCGACAGGGAATGGCTCACCCCTCCACTTT.